The clone carrying this T cell receptor (beta chain) was counted many times. Its specificity is not known. This sample is part of a study of T cells in Graves' hyperthyroidism and ophthalmopathy. Looking at the study overall: The authors collected peripheral blood at initial diagnosis, before any treatment.

After removal of 5 bases from V and 2 bases from J, the junction contained 8 bases not matched to a gene. The CDR3 length is 17 residues. Overall study results and limits: A 13 V-J model separated ophthalmopathy from stable hyperthyroidism. The model predicted ophthalmopathy a median roughly six months before onset. Most expanded thyroid clonotypes above 0.001 recurred in blood.

TCR beta CDR3 region amplification was performed from RNA transcripts. During a first-round RT-PCR of the TCR CDR3, the HTBI primer set was used. TCRdb used MiXCR to reprocess the multiplex PCR reads, holding one entry per CDR3 protein. The sample consists of more than 300,000 distinct CDR3 sequences, roughly 15% of them appearing once. The receptor comes from a woman between 25 and 40 years old with Graves' hyperthyroidism that later progressed to Graves' ophthalmopathy. The gene calls are TRBV12-3 or TRBV12-4 and TRBJ2-1; TRBD1 matches 11 bases. The sequenced sample consisted of blood. This CDR3 reads CASSPGTGGKPYNEQFF. CDR3 DNA sequence: TGTGCCAGCAGTCCCGGGACAGGGGGGAAGCCCTACAATGAGCAGTTCTTC.